This TCR beta chain was captured by sequencing in a study of CD8+CD57+ T cells in acquired aplastic anemia. This clonotype has a handful of counts. This CDR3 has 16 residues. CDR1 and CDR2 (germline): MGHDK, SYGVNS. V was clipped by 1 base and J by 2 bases; unmatched bases: 4. Individuals selected for sequencing had exhibited CD8+CD57+ cell expansion on flow cytometry. Both TCR beta VDJ combination and CDR3 sequence profiling were carried out. Genomic DNA was the template for this profiling. Each CDR3 protein gets one entry after TCRdb re-called the reads with MiXCR. The sample has 150,000 to 200,000 distinct CDR3 sequences; 48% are singletons.

This clonotype was sampled from a human donor with aplastic anemia. The rearrangement joins TRBV25-1 to TRBJ2-1; TRBD2 matches at 8 bases. The source material was sorted CD4+, CD8+, or CD8+CD57+ T cells (not recorded which) from PBMCs. Here the CDR3 DNA reads TGTGCCAGCAGTGAATTGGGTAGCGGGACCTACAATGAGCAGTTCTTC. Translating it yields CASSELGSGTYNEQFF.